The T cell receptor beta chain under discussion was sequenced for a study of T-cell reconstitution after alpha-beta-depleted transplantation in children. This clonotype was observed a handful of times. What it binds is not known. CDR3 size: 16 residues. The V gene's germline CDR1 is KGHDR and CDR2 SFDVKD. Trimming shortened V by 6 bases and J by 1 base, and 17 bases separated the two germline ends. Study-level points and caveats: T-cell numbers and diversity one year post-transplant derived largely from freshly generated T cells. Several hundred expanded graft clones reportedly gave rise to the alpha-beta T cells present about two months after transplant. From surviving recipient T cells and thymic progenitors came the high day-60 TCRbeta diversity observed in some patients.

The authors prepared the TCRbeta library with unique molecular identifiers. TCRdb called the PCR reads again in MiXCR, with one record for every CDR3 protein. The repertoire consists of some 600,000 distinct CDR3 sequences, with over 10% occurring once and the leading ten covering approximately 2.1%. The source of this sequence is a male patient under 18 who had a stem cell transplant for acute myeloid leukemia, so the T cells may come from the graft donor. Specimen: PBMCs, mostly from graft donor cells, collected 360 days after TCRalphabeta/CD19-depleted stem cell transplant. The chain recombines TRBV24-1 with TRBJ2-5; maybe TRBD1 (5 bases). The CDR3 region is CATSSDTLGVQETQYF. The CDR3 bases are TGTGCCACCAGTTCGGACACGTTGGGTGTCCAAGAGACCCAGTACTTC.